This T cell receptor (beta chain) emerged from a study of chronic HIV infection and antiretroviral therapy. This clonotype has at least ten counts. TCRdb reanalysed the 5' RACE reads using MiXCR and keeps one entry per CDR3 protein. The sample shows about 31,000 distinct CDR3 sequences, 8% to 10% of them seen only once. Per the germline V gene, CDR1 is KGHSH and CDR2 is LQKENI. There are 12 residues in the CDR3. The V end lost 1 base, the J end lost 3 bases, and 1 base lay between the germline ends. The sequenced sample consisted of peripheral blood. The origin of this receptor is an adult who had HIV and had not received antiretroviral therapy, or was an uninfected healthy control (not recorded which). This chain connects TRBV18 to TRBJ2-1; D ambiguous. The CDR3 loop reads CASSPLYNEQFF. Written as DNA, the CDR3 is TGTGCCAGCTCACCACTCTACAATGAGCAGTTCTTC.